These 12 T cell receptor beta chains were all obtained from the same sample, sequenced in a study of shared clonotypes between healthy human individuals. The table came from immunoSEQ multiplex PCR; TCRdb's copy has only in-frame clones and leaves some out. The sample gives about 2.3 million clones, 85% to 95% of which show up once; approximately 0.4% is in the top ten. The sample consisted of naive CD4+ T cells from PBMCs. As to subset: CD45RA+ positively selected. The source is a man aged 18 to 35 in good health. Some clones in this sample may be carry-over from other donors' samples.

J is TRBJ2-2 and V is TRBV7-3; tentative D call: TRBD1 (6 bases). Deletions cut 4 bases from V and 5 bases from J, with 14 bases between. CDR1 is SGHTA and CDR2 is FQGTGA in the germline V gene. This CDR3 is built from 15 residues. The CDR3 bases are TGTGCCAGCAGCTCTACCAGGGGCAGGACCGGGGAGCTGTTTTTT. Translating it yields CASSSTRGRTGELFF.

Here the CDR3 reads CASSLAGRQNYGYTF. The DNA of the CDR3 is TGTGCCAGCAGCTTAGCGGGTCGGCAGAACTATGGCTACACCTTC. The J gene is TRBJ1-2, the V gene TRBV7-8; D not resolved. This CDR3 has 15 residues. V was cut by 0 bases and J by 2 bases, with 10 bases left in between. The germline CDR1 and CDR2 sequences are SGHVS and FQNEAQ.

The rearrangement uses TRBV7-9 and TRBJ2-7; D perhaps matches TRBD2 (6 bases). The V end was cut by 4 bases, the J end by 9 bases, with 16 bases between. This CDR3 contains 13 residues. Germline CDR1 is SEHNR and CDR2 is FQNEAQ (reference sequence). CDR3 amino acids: CASSSRGTTGQYF. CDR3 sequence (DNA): TGTGCCAGCAGCTCCCGGGGGACGACCGGGCAGTACTTC.

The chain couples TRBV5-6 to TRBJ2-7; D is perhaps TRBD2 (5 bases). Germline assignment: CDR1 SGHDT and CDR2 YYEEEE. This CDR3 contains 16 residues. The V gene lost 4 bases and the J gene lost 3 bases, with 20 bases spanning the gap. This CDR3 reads CASSLLERDRFYEQYF. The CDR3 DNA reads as TGTGCCAGCAGCCTACTTGAGAGGGATCGCTTCTACGAGCAGTACTTC.

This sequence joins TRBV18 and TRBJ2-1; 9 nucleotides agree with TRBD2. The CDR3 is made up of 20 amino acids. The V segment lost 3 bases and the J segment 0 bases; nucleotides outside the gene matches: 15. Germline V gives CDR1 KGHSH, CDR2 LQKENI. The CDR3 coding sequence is TGTGCCAGCTCACCCGGGGGGCCGCTAGCGGGATCTTTCTCCTACAATGAGCAGTTCTTC. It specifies CASSPGGPLAGSFSYNEQFF.

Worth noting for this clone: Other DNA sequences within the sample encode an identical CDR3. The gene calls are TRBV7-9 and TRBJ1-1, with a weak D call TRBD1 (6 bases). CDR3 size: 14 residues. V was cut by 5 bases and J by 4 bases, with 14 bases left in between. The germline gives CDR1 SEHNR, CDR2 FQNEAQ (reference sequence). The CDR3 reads CASSLSGAGTEAFF. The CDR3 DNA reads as TGTGCCAGCAGCCTGTCGGGGGCTGGCACTGAAGCTTTCTTT.

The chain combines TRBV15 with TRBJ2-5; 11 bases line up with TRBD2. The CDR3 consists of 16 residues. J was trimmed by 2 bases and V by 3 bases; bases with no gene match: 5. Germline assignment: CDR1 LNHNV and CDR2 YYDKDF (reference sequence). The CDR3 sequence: CATSSAPSGGQETQYF. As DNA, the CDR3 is TGTGCCACCAGCAGCGCTCCTAGCGGGGGGCAAGAGACCCAGTACTTC. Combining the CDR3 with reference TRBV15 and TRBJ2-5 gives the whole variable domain DAMVIQNPRYQVTQFGKPVTLSCSQTLNHNVMYWYQQKSSQAPKLLFHYYDKDFNNEADTPDNFQSRRPNTSFCFLDIRSPGLGDTAMYLCATSSAPSGGQETQYFGPGTRLLVL.

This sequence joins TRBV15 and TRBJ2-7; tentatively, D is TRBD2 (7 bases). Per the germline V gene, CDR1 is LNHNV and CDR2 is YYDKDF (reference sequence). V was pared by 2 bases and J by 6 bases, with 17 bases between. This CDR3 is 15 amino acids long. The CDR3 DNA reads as TGTGCCACCAGCAGACTGGATCGGGGGGCTGCCGAGCAGTACTTC. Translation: CATSRLDRGAAEQYF.

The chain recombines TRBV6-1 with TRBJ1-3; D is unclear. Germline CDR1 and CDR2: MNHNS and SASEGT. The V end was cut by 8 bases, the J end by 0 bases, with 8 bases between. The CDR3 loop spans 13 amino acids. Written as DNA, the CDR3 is TGTGCCAGCTGGAGGACCTCTGGAAACACCATATATTTT. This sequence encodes CASWRTSGNTIYF.

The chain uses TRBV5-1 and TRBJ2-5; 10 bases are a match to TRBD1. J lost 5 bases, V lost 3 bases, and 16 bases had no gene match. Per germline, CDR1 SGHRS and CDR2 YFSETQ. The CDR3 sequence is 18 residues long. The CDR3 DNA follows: TGCGCCAGCAGCTCCCTTCCGCCGGGACAGGGGAATGGTGAGACCCAGTACTTC. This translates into CASSSLPPGQGNGETQYF.

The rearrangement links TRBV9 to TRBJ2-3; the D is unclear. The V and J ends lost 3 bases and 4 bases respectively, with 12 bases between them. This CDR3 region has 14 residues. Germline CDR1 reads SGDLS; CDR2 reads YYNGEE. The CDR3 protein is CASSAQVGSDTQYF. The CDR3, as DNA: TGTGCCAGCAGCGCCCAAGTCGGCTCAGATACGCAGTATTTT.

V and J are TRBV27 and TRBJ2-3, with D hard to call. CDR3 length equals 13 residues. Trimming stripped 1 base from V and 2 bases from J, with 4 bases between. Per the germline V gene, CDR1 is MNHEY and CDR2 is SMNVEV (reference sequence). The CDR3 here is CASSLWVTDTQYF. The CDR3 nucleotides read TGTGCCAGCAGTTTATGGGTCACAGATACGCAGTATTTT.